Presented here are 24 T cell receptor beta chains from one specimen sequenced in a study of blood T cell repertoires in COVID-19. Measured with immunoSEQ multiplex PCR; TCRdb has only the in-frame clones, and not every one. The sample consists of some 42,000 clones, almost 95% of them appearing once. Sample: peripheral blood. Source of these receptors: a man aged 45-65 years with active COVID-19.

The chain links TRBV7-8 to TRBJ2-3; D is unclear. Trimming left V 1 base short and J 4 bases short, with 3 bases between. This CDR3 is 12 amino acids long. Germline V gene data show CDR1 as SGHVS and CDR2 as FQNEAQ. CDR3 region: CASSLDSDTQYF. For the CDR3, the DNA is TGTGCCAGCAGCTTAGACTCAGATACGCAGTATTTT.

The chain couples TRBV5-6 to TRBJ2-3; 7 nucleotides match TRBD1. CDR1 is SGHDT, CDR2 YYEEEE, per germline. V lost 4 bases, J lost 2 bases, and 7 bases stayed unmatched. The CDR3 sequence is 15 residues long. As DNA, the CDR3 is TGTGCCAGCAGCCCTATCGACAGGGCCACAGATACGCAGTATTTT. Translation gives CASSPIDRATDTQYF. The full variable domain, rest sourced from reference TRBV5-6 and TRBJ2-3, is DAGVTQSPTHLIKTRGQQVTLRCSPKSGHDTVSWYQQALGQGPQFIFQYYEEEERQRGNFPDRFSGHQFPNYSSELNVNALLLGDSALYLCASSPIDRATDTQYFGPGTRLTVL.

The rearrangement joins TRBV2 to TRBJ2-2; TRBD2 agrees at 9 bases. Losses at the gene ends were 7 bases for V and 2 bases for J; bases not matched to a gene: 8. The CDR3 has 16 residues. CDR1 and CDR2 (germline): SNHLY, FYNNEI. The CDR3 here is CASTRSSGGNTGELFF. For the CDR3, the DNA is TGTGCCAGCACCAGAAGTAGCGGGGGTAACACCGGGGAGCTGTTTTTT.

CDR3 in amino acids: CASRVDSGNTIYF. The DNA for the CDR3 is TGTGCCAGCAGGGTCGACAGTGGAAACACCATATATTTT. The chain joins TRBV6-5 to TRBJ1-3; TRBD1 is a possible D gene (5 bases). The V end lost 6 bases, the J end lost 3 bases, and 9 bases lay between the germline ends. Germline V gene lookup returns CDR1 MNHEY and CDR2 SVGAGI. The CDR3 covers 13 residues.

The V call is TRBV30, the J call TRBJ1-5, with D possibly being TRBD1 (6 bases). V lost 3 bases to trimming and J lost 4 bases, with 10 bases between them. The CDR3 covers 13 residues. Per germline, CDR1 GTSNPN and CDR2 SVGIG (reference sequence). CDR3 sequence reads: CAWRTGGNQPQHF. The CDR3 DNA is TGTGCCTGGAGGACAGGCGGGAATCAGCCCCAGCATTTT.

The rearrangement uses TRBV10-3 and TRBJ1-5; the D is unclear. Germline V gene lookup returns CDR1 ENHRY and CDR2 SYGVKD. With 10 bases removed from V and 5 bases from J, the gap between germline ends came to 15 bases. The CDR3 is 13 amino acids. CDR3 sequence reads: CAKRAQPDQPQHF. CDR3 nucleotide sequence: TGTGCCAAGCGGGCACAGCCCGATCAGCCCCAGCATTTT.

The chain employs TRBV15 and TRBJ2-7; possible D gene TRBD1, 5 bases. Trimming stripped 1 base from V and 5 bases from J, with 18 bases between. The germline gives CDR1 LNHNV, CDR2 YYDKDF (reference sequence). The CDR3 has 16 amino acids. The CDR3 loop reads CATSRVPGWVIHEQYF. DNA for the CDR3: TGTGCCACCAGCAGAGTCCCAGGGTGGGTCATCCACGAGCAGTACTTC.

This chain uses TRBV2 with TRBJ2-7; TRBD1 aligns across 8 bases. Germline CDR1 SNHLY, CDR2 FYNNEI. With 7 bases clipped from V and 6 bases from J, the junction kept 11 bases outside the gene matches. CDR3 length: 14 amino acids. The CDR3 nucleotides read TGTGCCAGCACCTTGACAGGGGTACGGAGCGAGCAGTACTTC. Its translation: CASTLTGVRSEQYF. Supplemented by reference TRBV2 and TRBJ2-7, the full variable domain reads EPEVTQTPSHQVTQMGQEVILRCVPISNHLYFYWYRQILGQKVEFLVSFYNNEISEKSEIFDDQFSVERPDGSNFTLKIRSTKLEDSAMYFCASTLTGVRSEQYFGPGTRLTVT.

This chain joins TRBV7-3 and TRBJ1-1; no definite D call. Deletions cut 5 bases from V and 3 bases from J, with 10 bases between. Germline V gene data show CDR1 as SGHTA and CDR2 as FQGTGA. This CDR3 comprises 13 residues. In nucleotides, the CDR3 is TGTGCCAGCAGCGCCTCTACCTACACTGAAGCTTTCTTT. Protein sequence: CASSASTYTEAFF. The full variable domain, in which reference TRBV7-3 and TRBJ1-1 provide the parts outside the CDR3, is GAGVSQTPSNKVTEKGKYVELRCDPISGHTALYWYRQSLGQGPEFLIYFQGTGAADDSGLPNDRFFAVRPEGSVSTLKIQRTERGDSAVYLCASSASTYTEAFFGQGTRLTVV.

In its sample, this clone was seen once. V is TRBV19 and J is TRBJ2-7; 12 bases map to TRBD2. Germline CDR1 LNHDA, CDR2 SQIVND (reference sequence). Trimming took 5 bases from V and 7 from J; bases not matched to a gene: 9. The CDR3 runs 15 residues. CDR3 nucleotides: TGTGCCAGTAGTCCCGGACTAGCGGGAATATTTGAGCAGTACTTC. Translating gives CASSPGLAGIFEQYF. The full variable domain, its missing parts supplied by reference TRBV19 and TRBJ2-7, is DGGITQSPKYLFRKEGQNVTLSCEQNLNHDAMYWYRQDPGQGLRLIYYSQIVNDFQKGDIAEGYSVSREKKESFPLTVTSAQKNPTAFYLCASSPGLAGIFEQYFGPGTRLTVT.

This rearrangement joins TRBV6-4 to TRBJ2-1; 10 nucleotides align to TRBD1. Trimming at V came to 7 bases and at J to 8 bases, leaving 17 bases not matched to a gene. The CDR3 is 17 residues long. The germline CDR1 and CDR2 sequences are MRHNA and SNTAGT. CDR3 in DNA: TGTGCCAGCAAAGATCGGCCTGGGACAGGGGTTAAGTATGAGCAGTTCTTC. This translates into CASKDRPGTGVKYEQFF.

V gene TRBV4-1 combines with J gene TRBJ2-1; TRBD1 aligns across 8 bases. Losses at the gene ends were 4 bases for V and 7 bases for J; bases not matched to a gene: 12. The germline CDR1 and CDR2 sequences are MGHRA and YSYEKL. The CDR3 is 16 amino acids. Written as DNA, the CDR3 is TGCGCCAGCAGCCCTTACCCTGGACAGGGCCCTAATGAGCAGTTCTTC. It codes for CASSPYPGQGPNEQFF.

V and J are TRBV5-6 and TRBJ2-5, with TRBD1 matching 9 bases. The V gene's germline CDR1 is SGHDT and CDR2 YYEEEE. The CDR3 length is 15 residues. The J segment lost 5 bases and the V segment lost 0 bases, leaving 5 bases of the junction unmatched. CDR3 sequence reads: CASSLDRGPGETQYF. As DNA, the CDR3 is TGTGCCAGCAGCTTGGACAGGGGGCCGGGCGAGACCCAGTACTTC. Full variable domain (rest looked up from reference TRBV5-6 and TRBJ2-5): DAGVTQSPTHLIKTRGQQVTLRCSPKSGHDTVSWYQQALGQGPQFIFQYYEEEERQRGNFPDRFSGHQFPNYSSELNVNALLLGDSALYLCASSLDRGPGETQYFGPGTRLLVL.

J is TRBJ1-4 and V is TRBV11-2, with 9 bases lining up with TRBD1. With 5 bases clipped from V and 13 bases from J, the junction kept 2 bases outside the gene matches. The CDR3 runs to 11 residues. The V gene's germline CDR1 is SGHAT and CDR2 FQNNGV. The CDR3 DNA reads TGTGCCAGCAGCCCGGACAGGGGACTGTTTTTT. This gives the protein CASSPDRGLFF. Based on the CDR3 plus reference TRBV11-2 and TRBJ1-4, the full variable domain is EAGVAQSPRYKIIEKRQSVAFWCNPISGHATLYWYQQILGQGPKLLIQFQNNGVVDDSQLPKDRFSAERLKGVDSTLKIQPAKLEDSAVYLCASSPDRGLFFGSGTQLSVL.

This chain connects TRBV27 to TRBJ1-1, with 7 positions matching TRBD1. After removal of 3 bases from V and 1 base from J, the junction contained 5 bases not matched to a gene. The CDR3 extends over 15 amino acids. Germline CDR1 reads MNHEY; CDR2 reads SMNVEV (reference sequence). CDR3 coding DNA: TGTGCCAGCAGTTTTTGGGACAGACCGAACACTGAAGCTTTCTTT. Its translation: CASSFWDRPNTEAFF.

The chain couples TRBV6-1 to TRBJ1-6; 8 bases map to TRBD1. CDR1 MNHNS and CDR2 SASEGT come from the germline V gene. Losses at the gene ends were 3 bases for V and 6 bases for J; bases not matched to a gene: 4. This CDR3 has 15 residues. CDR3 nucleotides: TGTGCCAGCAGTGAGCTGACAGGGGTTAATTCACCCCTCCACTTT. As protein: CASSELTGVNSPLHF.

V usage is TRBV27 and J usage is TRBJ1-4; TRBD1 matches at 10 bases. With 5 bases clipped from V and 8 bases from J, the junction kept 8 bases outside the gene matches. Looked up from germline, CDR1 is MNHEY and CDR2 is SMNVEV (reference sequence). The CDR3 length is 15 residues. CDR3 region: CASSPYGTGEEKLFF. Written as DNA, the CDR3 is TGTGCCAGCAGTCCATACGGGACAGGGGAAGAAAAACTGTTTTTT.

The chain couples TRBV2 to TRBJ2-7, with 11 bases that match TRBD2. Germline trimming cut 6 bases from V and 2 bases from J; bases unmatched to any gene: 6. Germline V gene lookup returns CDR1 SNHLY and CDR2 FYNNEI. This CDR3 spans 15 amino acids. DNA for the CDR3: TGTGCCAGCAGGATACTAGCGGGAGACCCCTACGAGCAGTACTTC. It encodes CASRILAGDPYEQYF. The entire variable domain, with the rest obtained from reference TRBV2 and TRBJ2-7, is as follows: EPEVTQTPSHQVTQMGQEVILRCVPISNHLYFYWYRQILGQKVEFLVSFYNNEISEKSEIFDDQFSVERPDGSNFTLKIRSTKLEDSAMYFCASRILAGDPYEQYFGPGTRLTVT.

V is TRBV6-5 and J is TRBJ2-5; D unresolved. The CDR3 is 15 residues long. Germline-derived CDR1 and CDR2 are MNHEY and SVGAGI. V lost 3 bases and J 5 bases, leaving 16 bases between the germline ends. CDR3 sequence: CASSYGFDMRETQYF. CDR3 nucleotides: TGTGCCAGCAGTTATGGTTTTGATATGCGCGAGACCCAGTACTTC.

The genes are TRBV4-1 and TRBJ2-7; 7 positions agree with TRBD1. The germline V gene encodes CDR1 MGHRA and CDR2 YSYEKL. J was trimmed by 3 bases and V by 4 bases; bases with no gene match: 3. The CDR3 has 13 residues. The DNA of the CDR3 is TGCGCCAGCAGCCGAGCAGGGGGCTACGAGCAGTACTTC. Translation: CASSRAGGYEQYF.

The chain combines TRBV10-3 with TRBJ2-3; unclear D gene. Germline CDR1 and CDR2: ENHRY and SYGVKD. V dropped 10 bases and J dropped 5 bases, with 22 bases sitting between them. This CDR3 comprises 15 residues. CDR3 in DNA: TGTGCCACCTTACGAGGAGCACCGTTGGGAGATACGCAGTATTTT. Translation: CATLRGAPLGDTQYF.

The chain is built from TRBV19 and TRBJ1-4, with D tentatively TRBD1 (5 bases). The CDR3 runs 15 residues. Trimming cost V 6 bases and J 7 bases, with 18 bases left between them. Per germline, CDR1 LNHDA and CDR2 SQIVND (reference sequence). Here the CDR3 reads CASSPGTGRGEKLFF. Here the CDR3 DNA reads TGTGCCAGTAGCCCCGGGACTGGCCGGGGTGAAAAACTGTTTTTT.

This chain links TRBV27 with TRBJ1-2; the D is unclear. The V gene lost 6 bases and the J gene lost 0 bases, with 8 bases spanning the gap. CDR1 is MNHEY, CDR2 SMNVEV, per germline (reference sequence). This CDR3 contains 13 residues. CDR3 nucleotides: TGTGCCAGCAGCTACGGGTCTAACTATGGCTACACCTTC. Its protein product is CASSYGSNYGYTF.

This clone came up a few times. The V call is TRBV7-9, the J call TRBJ1-5; tentatively, D is TRBD1 (6 bases). Trimming shortened V by 3 bases and J by 6 bases, and 6 bases separated the two germline ends. The CDR3 is made up of 12 amino acids. Germline CDR1 and CDR2: SEHNR and FQNEAQ (reference sequence). CDR3 nucleotides: TGTGCCAGCAGCTTGGACAGTCAGCCCCAGCATTTT. Translation: CASSLDSQPQHF.